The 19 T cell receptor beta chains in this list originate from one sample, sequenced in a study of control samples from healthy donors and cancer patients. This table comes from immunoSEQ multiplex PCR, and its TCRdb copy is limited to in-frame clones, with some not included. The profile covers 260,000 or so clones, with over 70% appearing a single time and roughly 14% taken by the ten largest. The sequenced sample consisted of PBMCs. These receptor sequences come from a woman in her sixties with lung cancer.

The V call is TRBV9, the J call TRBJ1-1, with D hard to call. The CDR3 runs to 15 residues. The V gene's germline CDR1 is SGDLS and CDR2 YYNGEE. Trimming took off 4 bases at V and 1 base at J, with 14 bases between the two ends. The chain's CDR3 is CASSTRLLQNTEAFF. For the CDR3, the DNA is TGTGCCAGCAGCACCAGATTACTACAGAACACTGAAGCTTTCTTT.

The CDR3 spells CASSQLGGEQETQYF. The CDR3 region has the DNA TGTGCCAGCAGCCAACTAGGGGGCGAACAAGAGACCCAGTACTTC. V and J are TRBV6-6 and TRBJ2-5; TRBD1 agrees at 7 bases. CDR3 length: 15 residues. Germline V gene data show CDR1 as MNHNY and CDR2 as SVGAGI (reference sequence). Trimming took 6 bases from V and 2 from J; bases not matched to a gene: 9.

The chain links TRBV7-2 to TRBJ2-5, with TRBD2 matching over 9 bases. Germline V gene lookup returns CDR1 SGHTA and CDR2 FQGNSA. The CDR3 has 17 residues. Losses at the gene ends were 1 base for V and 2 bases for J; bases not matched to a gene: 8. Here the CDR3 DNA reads TGTGCCAGCAGCTTAGAAGATAGCGGGAGCGCACAAGAGACCCAGTACTTC. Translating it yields CASSLEDSGSAQETQYF.

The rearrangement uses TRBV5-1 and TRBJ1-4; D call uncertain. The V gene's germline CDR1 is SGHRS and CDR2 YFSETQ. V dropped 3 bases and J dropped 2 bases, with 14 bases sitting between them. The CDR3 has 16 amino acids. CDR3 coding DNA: TGCGCCAGCAGCTCCCCCTCCGGAGTGACTAATGAAAAACTGTTTTTT. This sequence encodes CASSSPSGVTNEKLFF.

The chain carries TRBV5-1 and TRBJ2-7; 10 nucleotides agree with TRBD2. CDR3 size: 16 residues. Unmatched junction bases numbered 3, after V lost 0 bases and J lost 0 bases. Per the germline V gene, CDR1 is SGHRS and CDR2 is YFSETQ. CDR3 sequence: CASSLVSGGDSYEQYF. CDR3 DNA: TGCGCCAGCAGCTTGGTGAGCGGGGGGGACTCCTACGAGCAGTACTTC.

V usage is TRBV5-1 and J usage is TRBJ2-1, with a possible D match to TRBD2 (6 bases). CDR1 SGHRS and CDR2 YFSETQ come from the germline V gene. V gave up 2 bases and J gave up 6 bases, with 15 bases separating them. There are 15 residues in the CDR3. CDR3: CASSFGGTGRNEQFF. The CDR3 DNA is TGCGCCAGCAGCTTTGGAGGGACGGGACGCAATGAGCAGTTCTTC.

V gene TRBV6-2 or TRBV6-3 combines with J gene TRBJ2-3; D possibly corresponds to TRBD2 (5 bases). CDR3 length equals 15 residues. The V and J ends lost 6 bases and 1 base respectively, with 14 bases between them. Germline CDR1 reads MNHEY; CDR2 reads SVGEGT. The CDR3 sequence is CASSPLGAGTDTQYF. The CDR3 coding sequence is TGTGCCAGCAGCCCCCTCGGAGCGGGCACAGATACGCAGTATTTT.

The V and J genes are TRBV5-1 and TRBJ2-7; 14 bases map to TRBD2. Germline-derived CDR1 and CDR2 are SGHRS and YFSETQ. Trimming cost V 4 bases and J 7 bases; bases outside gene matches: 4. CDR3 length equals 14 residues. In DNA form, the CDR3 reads TGCGCCAGCAGCACGGGACTAGCGGGGGAAGAGCAGTACTTC. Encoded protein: CASSTGLAGEEQYF.

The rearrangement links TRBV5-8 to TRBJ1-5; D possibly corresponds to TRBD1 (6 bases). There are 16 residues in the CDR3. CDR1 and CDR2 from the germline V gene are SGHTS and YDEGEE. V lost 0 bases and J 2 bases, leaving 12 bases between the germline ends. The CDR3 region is CASSLERGARNQPQHF. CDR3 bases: TGTGCCAGCAGCTTGGAGAGGGGGGCGCGCAATCAGCCCCAGCATTTT.

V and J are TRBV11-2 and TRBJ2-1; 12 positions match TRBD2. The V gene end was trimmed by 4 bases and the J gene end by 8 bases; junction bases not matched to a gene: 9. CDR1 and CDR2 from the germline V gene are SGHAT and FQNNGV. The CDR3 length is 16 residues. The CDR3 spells CASSSQTSGSVYEQFF. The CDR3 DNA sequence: TGTGCCAGCAGCTCCCAGACTAGCGGGAGTGTTTATGAGCAGTTCTTC.

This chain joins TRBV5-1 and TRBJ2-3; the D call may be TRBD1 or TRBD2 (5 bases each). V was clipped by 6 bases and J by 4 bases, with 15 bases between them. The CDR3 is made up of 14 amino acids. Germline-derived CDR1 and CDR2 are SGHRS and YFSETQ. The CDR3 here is CASTPGPRADTQYF. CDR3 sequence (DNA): TGCGCCAGCACCCCGGGGCCGAGAGCAGATACGCAGTATTTT.

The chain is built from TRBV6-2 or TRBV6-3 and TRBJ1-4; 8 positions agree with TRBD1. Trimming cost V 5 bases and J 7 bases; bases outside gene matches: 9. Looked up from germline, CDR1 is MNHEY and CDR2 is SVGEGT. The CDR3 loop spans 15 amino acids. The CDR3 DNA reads TGTGCCAGCAGTCTCTGGACAGGGCCGGCTGAAAAACTGTTTTTT. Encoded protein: CASSLWTGPAEKLFF.

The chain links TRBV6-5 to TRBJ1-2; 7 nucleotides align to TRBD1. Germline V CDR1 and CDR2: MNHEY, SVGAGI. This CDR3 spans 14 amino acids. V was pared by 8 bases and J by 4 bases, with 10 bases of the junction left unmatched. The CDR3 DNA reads TGTGCCAGCGACAGGGTCGGTTTAGGCTATGGCTACACCTTC. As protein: CASDRVGLGYGYTF.

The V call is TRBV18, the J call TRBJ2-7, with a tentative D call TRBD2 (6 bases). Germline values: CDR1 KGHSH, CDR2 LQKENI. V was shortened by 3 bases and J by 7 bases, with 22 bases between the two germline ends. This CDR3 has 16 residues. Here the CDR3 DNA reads TGTGCCAGCTCACCCTTCGCTTCGGGCAGTGCGGGGGAGCAGTACTTC. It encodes CASSPFASGSAGEQYF.

CDR3 sequence (DNA): TGTGCCTGGAGTGTTGGGACAACAAATTCACCCCTCCACTTT. It yields the protein CAWSVGTTNSPLHF. The gene calls are TRBV30 and TRBJ1-6; weak D call: TRBD1 (6 bases). Germline assignment: CDR1 GTSNPN and CDR2 SVGIG (reference sequence). The CDR3 contains 14 residues. V lost 0 bases, J lost 7 bases, and 10 bases lay in between.

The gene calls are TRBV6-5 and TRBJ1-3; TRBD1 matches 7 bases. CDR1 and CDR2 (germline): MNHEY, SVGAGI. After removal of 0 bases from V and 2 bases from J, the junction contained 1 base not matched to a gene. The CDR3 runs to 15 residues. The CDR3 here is CASSYSRGPGNTIYF. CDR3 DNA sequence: TGTGCCAGCAGTTACTCTAGGGGGCCTGGAAACACCATATATTTT.

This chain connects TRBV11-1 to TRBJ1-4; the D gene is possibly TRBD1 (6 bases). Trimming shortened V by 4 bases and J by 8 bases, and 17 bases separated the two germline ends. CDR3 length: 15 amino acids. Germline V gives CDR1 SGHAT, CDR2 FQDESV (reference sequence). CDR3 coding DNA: TGTGCCAGCAGCTCCCGAAAGGGGGATACCGAAAAACTGTTTTTT. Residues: CASSSRKGDTEKLFF. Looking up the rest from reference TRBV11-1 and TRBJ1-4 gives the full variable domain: EAEVAQSPRYKITEKSQAVAFWCDPISGHATLYWYRQILGQGPELLVQFQDESVVDDSQLPKDRFSAERLKGVDSTLKIQPAELGDSAMYLCASSSRKGDTEKLFFGSGTQLSVL.

In nucleotides, the CDR3 is TGTGCCAGCCGAGGGTTGTCCGACGAGCAGTACTTC. This encodes CASRGLSDEQYF. The rearrangement uses TRBV28 and TRBJ2-7; D might be TRBD2 (5 bases). Germline V gene lookup returns CDR1 MDHEN and CDR2 SYDVKM. V lost 8 bases and J lost 5, with 13 bases in between. CDR3 size: 12 residues.

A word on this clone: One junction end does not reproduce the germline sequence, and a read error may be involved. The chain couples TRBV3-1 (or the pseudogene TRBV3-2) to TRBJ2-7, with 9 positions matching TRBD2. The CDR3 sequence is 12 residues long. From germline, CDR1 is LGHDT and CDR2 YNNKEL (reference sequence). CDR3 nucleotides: TGTGCCAGCGGCAGAGAGCGGGGGGCGGTTGACTTC. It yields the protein CASGRERGAVDF.